These T cell receptor beta chains were read from a single sample in a study of blood T cells in healthy people across ages. TCRdb passed the 5' RACE reads through MiXCR, listing each CDR3 protein once. The sample has around 800,000 distinct CDR3 sequences, 60% to 80% seen once. Sequenced input: blood. The receptors derive from a man under 40 in good health. Each CDR3 is given without its conserved first and last residue. The order of the fields is J gene, V gene, CDR3 protein.

J: TRBJ2-5; V: TRBV20-1; CDR3: SALDLAETQY
J: TRBJ1-4; V: TRBV11-2; CDR3: ASSQGQGTNERLF
J: TRBJ1-6; V: TRBV10-3; CDR3: AIWDRASNSPLH
J: TRBJ2-3; V: TRBV7-9; CDR3: ASRELRGDTQY
J: TRBJ2-3; V: TRBV7-3; CDR3: ASSLTAKYTDTQY
J: TRBJ2-1; V: TRBV29-1; CDR3: SVVGAGSIEQF
J: TRBJ2-7; V: TRBV7-2; CDR3: ASSRQGRGEQY
J: TRBJ2-3; V: TRBV10-3; CDR3: AITSDPRADTQY
J: TRBJ2-1; V: TRBV7-6; CDR3: ASSHVRGGPNEQF
J: TRBJ2-7; V: TRBV7-2; CDR3: ASSLALTGLGSYEQY